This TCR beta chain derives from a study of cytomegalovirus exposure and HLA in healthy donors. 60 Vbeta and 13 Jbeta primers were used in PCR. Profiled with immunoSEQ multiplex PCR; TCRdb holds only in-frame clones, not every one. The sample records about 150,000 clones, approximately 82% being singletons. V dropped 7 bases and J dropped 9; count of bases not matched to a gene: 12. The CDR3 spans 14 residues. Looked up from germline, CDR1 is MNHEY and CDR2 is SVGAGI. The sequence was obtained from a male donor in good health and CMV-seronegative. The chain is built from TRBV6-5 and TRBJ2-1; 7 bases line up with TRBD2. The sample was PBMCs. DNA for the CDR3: TGTGCCAGCACCGCGGCAGTCGGGGGGTTTGAGCAGTTCTTC. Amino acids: CASTAAVGGFEQFF.